This passage covers 26 T cell receptor beta chains from one sample sequenced in a study of blood T cell repertoires in COVID-19. Profiling relied on immunoSEQ multiplex PCR, and the TCRdb table lists in-frame clones only, not all of them. Of 75,000 to 100,000 clones in the sample, around 78% were seen once. Sequencing was carried out using peripheral blood. The receptors here all came from a human donor in a cohort sampled during active COVID-19.

This clone came up a few times. The chain links TRBV7-9 to TRBJ2-7; the match to TRBD2 covers 12 bases. Trimming removed 4 bases from V and 4 bases from J; junction bases left unmatched: 5. Germline-derived CDR1 and CDR2 are SEHNR and FQNEAQ (reference sequence). CDR3 length: 15 amino acids. The CDR3 DNA follows: TGTGCCAGCAGCTCTACTAGCGGGAGGTCTTACGAGCAGTACTTC. Its translation: CASSSTSGRSYEQYF.

The chain joins TRBV5-1 to TRBJ2-7, with 7 bases aligning to TRBD1. Trimming removed 4 bases from V and 1 base from J; junction bases left unmatched: 11. CDR3 length equals 16 residues. Germline-derived CDR1 and CDR2 are SGHRS and YFSETQ. CDR3 nucleotide sequence: TGCGCCAGCAGCCCGAATTTTCCGGGACAGTCCTACGAGCAGTACTTC. This codes for CASSPNFPGQSYEQYF.

This chain links TRBV27 with TRBJ1-4; no clear D. The CDR3 runs to 15 residues. Germline assignment: CDR1 MNHEY and CDR2 SMNVEV (reference sequence). The V and J ends lost 6 bases and 0 bases respectively, with 11 bases between them. The CDR3 protein is CASSRVGATNEKLFF. In DNA form, the CDR3 reads TGTGCCAGCAGCCGAGTGGGCGCAACTAATGAAAAACTGTTTTTT.

The chain combines TRBV6-4 with TRBJ1-4; D may be TRBD1 (6 bases). The V gene's germline CDR1 is MRHNA and CDR2 SNTAGT. V gave up 4 bases and J gave up 0 bases, with 9 bases separating them. The length of the CDR3 is 15 residues. This CDR3 is CASSGTAATNEKLFF. For the CDR3, the DNA is TGTGCCAGCAGTGGGACAGCCGCAACTAATGAAAAACTGTTTTTT.

A remark on this clone: At the DNA level, this CDR3 is encoded by other sequences in the same sample as well. The chain couples TRBV5-1 to TRBJ2-7, with D possibly being TRBD2 (5 bases). This CDR3 comprises 14 residues. Trimming removed 0 bases at V and 3 bases at J, with 10 bases between. Germline V gene lookup returns CDR1 SGHRS and CDR2 YFSETQ. The CDR3 region is CASSLVPGSYEQYF. CDR3 coding DNA: TGCGCCAGCAGCTTGGTTCCGGGGAGCTACGAGCAGTACTTC. The full variable domain, with the rest looked up from reference TRBV5-1 and TRBJ2-7, is KAGVTQTPRYLIKTRGQQVTLSCSPISGHRSVSWYQQTPGQGLQFLFEYFSETQRNKGNFPGRFSGRQFSNSRSEMNVSTLELGDSALYLCASSLVPGSYEQYFGPGTRLTVT.

V and J are TRBV7-2 and TRBJ2-1; TRBD2 matches at 8 bases. The CDR3 totals 16 residues. Germline V lookup: CDR1 SGHTA, CDR2 FQGNSA. Germline trimming cut 7 bases from V and 6 bases from J; bases unmatched to any gene: 14. DNA for the CDR3: TGTGCCAGCACCCGAATAATGATGAGCGGGGGCAATGAGCAGTTCTTC. Its protein product is CASTRIMMSGGNEQFF. Combining the CDR3 with reference TRBV7-2 and TRBJ2-1 gives the whole variable domain GAGVSQSPSNKVTEKGKDVELRCDPISGHTALYWYRQSLGQGLEFLIYFQGNSAPDKSGLPSDRFSAERTGGSVSTLTIQRTQQEDSAVYLCASTRIMMSGGNEQFFGPGTRLTVL.

The chain recombines TRBV3-1 (or the pseudogene TRBV3-2) with TRBJ2-7; the match to TRBD2 covers 7 bases. CDR1 and CDR2 (germline): LGHDT, YNNKEL (reference sequence). The CDR3 has 16 amino acids. V lost 3 bases and J lost 3; bases outside the gene matches: 11. The CDR3 nucleotides are TGTGCCAGCAGCCAGGGCTTAGTGGGAGGGCTCTACGAGCAGTACTTC. Residues: CASSQGLVGGLYEQYF.

The chain recombines TRBV6-6 with TRBJ1-1, with D perhaps TRBD1 (6 bases). The germline V gene has CDR1 MNHNY and CDR2 SVGAGI (reference sequence). The CDR3 is 15 residues long. The ends were cut back, 4 bases at V and 1 base at J, with 13 bases in the middle. The CDR3, as DNA: TGTGCCAGCAGTTCCCGCGGGGGACAGAACACTGAAGCTTTCTTT. Residues: CASSSRGGQNTEAFF.

A single count supports this clone. The DNA of the CDR3 is TGTGCCAGTAGTCTGGGGACAATTGGAAACACCATATATTTT. Translating it yields CASSLGTIGNTIYF. J is TRBJ1-3 and V is TRBV19; a weak D match, TRBD1 (6 bases). The CDR3 extends over 14 amino acids. Germline CDR1 is LNHDA and CDR2 is SQIVND (reference sequence). V lost 5 bases and J 3 bases, leaving 11 bases between the germline ends. Variable domain in full (rest from reference TRBV19 and TRBJ1-3): DGGITQSPKYLFRKEGQNVTLSCEQNLNHDAMYWYRQDPGQGLRLIYYSQIVNDFQKGDIAEGYSVSREKKESFPLTVTSAQKNPTAFYLCASSLGTIGNTIYFGEGSWLTVV.

V gene TRBV23-1 combines with J gene TRBJ2-3; a possible D gene is TRBD1 (6 bases). TRBV23-1 is filed as an ORF, its function uncertain. This CDR3 is 17 amino acids long. V lost 0 bases and J lost 1, with 14 bases in between. The CDR3 sequence: CASSQSPDSGGTDTQYF. In DNA form, the CDR3 reads TGCGCCAGCAGTCAATCGCCGGACAGCGGTGGCACAGATACGCAGTATTTT.

This rearrangement joins TRBV28 to TRBJ2-7; 7 bases match TRBD1. The CDR3 is 13 residues long. Looked up from germline, CDR1 is MDHEN and CDR2 is SYDVKM. Trimming removed 5 bases from V and 3 bases from J; junction bases left unmatched: 4. CDR3 amino acids: CASSDRQGYEQYF. As DNA, the CDR3 is TGTGCCAGCAGTGACCGACAGGGCTACGAGCAGTACTTC.

The CDR3 reads CATSAQGFGYGYTF. The CDR3 DNA sequence: TGTGCCACCAGTGCGCAGGGTTTCGGCTATGGCTACACCTTC. The chain combines TRBV24-1 with TRBJ1-2, with a weak D call TRBD1 (5 bases). The germline CDR1 and CDR2 sequences are KGHDR and SFDVKD. V was trimmed by 5 bases and J by 4 bases, leaving 13 bases between them. The CDR3 runs 14 residues.

The CDR3 sequence is CASSYLGQGGSYEQYF. The CDR3 DNA is TGTGCCAGCAGTTACCTCGGACAGGGGGGGTCCTACGAGCAGTACTTC. The genes are TRBV6-6 and TRBJ2-7; TRBD1 aligns across 10 bases. Germline CDR1 reads MNHNY; CDR2 reads SVGAGI (reference sequence). The CDR3 contains 16 residues. J lost 1 base, V lost 2 bases, and 5 bases had no gene match.

The V and J genes are TRBV5-1 and TRBJ2-3; weak D call: TRBD1 (5 bases). Deletions cut 4 bases from V and 3 bases from J, with 12 bases between. Germline V CDR1 and CDR2: SGHRS, YFSETQ. The CDR3 extends over 14 amino acids. In nucleotides, the CDR3 is TGCGCCAGCAGCACGGACATGGGTACAGATACGCAGTATTTT. It codes for CASSTDMGTDTQYF. The variable domain in full, with the rest retrieved from reference TRBV5-1 and TRBJ2-3, is KAGVTQTPRYLIKTRGQQVTLSCSPISGHRSVSWYQQTPGQGLQFLFEYFSETQRNKGNFPGRFSGRQFSNSRSEMNVSTLELGDSALYLCASSTDMGTDTQYFGPGTRLTVL.

The chain has TRBV19 and TRBJ1-1, with TRBD1 matching over 7 bases. J gave up 5 bases and V 6 bases, and 9 bases lay outside the gene matches. Looked up from germline, CDR1 is LNHDA and CDR2 is SQIVND (reference sequence). The CDR3 covers 14 residues. The CDR3 DNA reads TGTGCCAGTAGGCCGGGGGGGACAGTGACTGAAGCTTTCTTT. The encoded protein is CASRPGGTVTEAFF. Complete variable domain (other parts from reference TRBV19 and TRBJ1-1): DGGITQSPKYLFRKEGQNVTLSCEQNLNHDAMYWYRQDPGQGLRLIYYSQIVNDFQKGDIAEGYSVSREKKESFPLTVTSAQKNPTAFYLCASRPGGTVTEAFFGQGTRLTVV.

The chain recombines TRBV9 with TRBJ2-1; weak D call: TRBD2 (6 bases). The ends were cut back, 2 bases at V and 5 bases at J, with 11 bases in the middle. Germline V gene data show CDR1 as SGDLS and CDR2 as YYNGEE. This CDR3 is built from 14 residues. The CDR3 region has the DNA TGTGCCAGCAGCGTGGGGACTTGGGACAATGAGCAGTTCTTC. This encodes CASSVGTWDNEQFF.

CDR3 in amino acids: CASSQGRSNSPLHF. The CDR3 coding sequence is TGTGCCAGCAGCCAAGGTCGTAGTAATTCACCCCTCCACTTT. This chain connects TRBV3-1 (or the pseudogene TRBV3-2) to TRBJ1-6; D gene unclear. With 1 base removed from V and 6 bases from J, the gap between germline ends came to 7 bases. The CDR3 consists of 14 residues. CDR1 is LGHDT and CDR2 is YNNKEL in the germline V gene (reference sequence).

The chain has TRBV28 and TRBJ2-5; TRBD1 aligns across 7 bases. V was clipped by 7 bases and J by 6 bases; unmatched bases: 5. The CDR3 spans 12 residues. The germline CDR1 and CDR2 sequences are MDHEN and SYDVKM. CDR3 protein: CASTQGVQTQYF. In DNA, the CDR3 is TGTGCCAGCACCCAGGGGGTACAGACCCAGTACTTC. The complete variable domain, with remaining parts taken from reference TRBV28 and TRBJ2-5, reads DVKVTQSSRYLVKRTGEKVFLECVQDMDHENMFWYRQDPGLGLRLIYFSYDVKMKEKGDIPEGYSVSREKKERFSLILESASTNQTSMYLCASTQGVQTQYFGPGTRLLVL.

The chain couples TRBV10-1 to TRBJ1-5; no reliable D call. There are 14 residues in the CDR3. In germline, CDR1 is WNHNN, CDR2 SYGVQD (reference sequence). V lost 6 bases and J 0 bases, leaving 9 bases between the germline ends. CDR3 sequence reads: CASRGGSSNQPQHF. Written as DNA, the CDR3 is TGCGCCAGCAGGGGAGGGAGTAGCAATCAGCCCCAGCATTTT.

This chain links TRBV7-8 with TRBJ2-5, with 7 bases aligning to TRBD1. The CDR3 is 13 amino acids. Losses at the gene ends were 5 bases for V and 3 bases for J; bases not matched to a gene: 3. Germline V lookup: CDR1 SGHVS, CDR2 FQNEAQ. Here the CDR3 DNA reads TGTGCCAGCAGCCCAGGGGGTAAAGAGACCCAGTACTTC. Translation: CASSPGGKETQYF.

The chain uses TRBV19 and TRBJ1-5, with TRBD1 matching 7 bases. The CDR3 totals 15 residues. Germline assignment: CDR1 LNHDA and CDR2 SQIVND (reference sequence). With 6 bases clipped from V and 0 bases from J, the junction kept 5 bases outside the gene matches. The CDR3 loop is CASSPTGSSNQPQHF. CDR3 sequence (DNA): TGTGCCAGTAGCCCGACAGGGTCTAGCAATCAGCCCCAGCATTTT.

The genes are TRBV9 and TRBJ2-2; TRBD2 agrees at 8 bases. Losses at the gene ends were 0 bases for V and 1 base for J; bases not matched to a gene: 2. The CDR3 has 16 amino acids. Per the germline V gene, CDR1 is SGDLS and CDR2 is YYNGEE. CDR3 region: CASSVALAGNTGELFF. CDR3 DNA sequence: TGTGCCAGCAGCGTAGCTCTAGCGGGGAACACCGGGGAGCTGTTTTTT.

The J gene is TRBJ2-5, the V gene TRBV2, with no clear D. The CDR3 runs 14 residues. V was pared by 5 bases and J by 0 bases, with 10 bases between. Germline V gene data show CDR1 as SNHLY and CDR2 as FYNNEI. The CDR3 coding sequence is TGTGCCAGCAGTCGAGGCACCTACCAAGAGACCCAGTACTTC. It yields the protein CASSRGTYQETQYF.

This chain connects TRBV7-2 to TRBJ2-5; 15 nucleotides match TRBD2. J was trimmed by 1 base and V by 2 bases; bases with no gene match: 5. The CDR3 sequence is 18 residues long. The germline V gene has CDR1 SGHTA and CDR2 FQGNSA. Written as DNA, the CDR3 is TGTGCCAGCAGCTTAACCCGGACTAGCGGGGGGGCCCAAGAGACCCAGTACTTC. This sequence encodes CASSLTRTSGGAQETQYF.

CDR3 protein: CASRGGQLNEKLFF. DNA for the CDR3: TGTGCCAGCAGGGGAGGGCAGCTTAATGAAAAACTGTTTTTT. The chain links TRBV2 to TRBJ1-4; D ambiguous. In germline, CDR1 is SNHLY, CDR2 FYNNEI. With 6 bases removed from V and 4 bases from J, the gap between germline ends came to 12 bases. CDR3 length: 14 amino acids.

V and J are TRBV7-3 and TRBJ1-5; no firm D call. Germline values: CDR1 SGHTA, CDR2 FQGTGA. The CDR3 has 14 residues. V lost 5 bases and J lost 7, with 15 bases in between. CDR3 nucleotide sequence: TGTGCCAGCAGCCCGTCCGGTCCGGGACAGCCCCAGCATTTT. Its protein product is CASSPSGPGQPQHF.